This TCR beta chain was captured by sequencing in a study of blood T cell repertoires in COVID-19. Across the study: Sites in the United States, Italy and Spain provided acute and convalescent COVID-19 samples. PBMCs, B-cell-depleted T cells, or T cells were the source of the cDNA or gDNA that made up the material.

The germline gives CDR1 GTSNPN, CDR2 SVGIG (reference sequence). Trimming at V came to 2 bases and at J to 1 base, leaving 6 bases not matched to a gene. This CDR3 is 16 amino acids long. In the source study's methods: By means of reference gene primer amplification, nucleated cell counts were estimated. Generated by immunoSEQ multiplex PCR, the TCRdb table keeps only in-frame clones and is missing some. V and J calls plus clone size are reproduced from that table; the DNA served to infer D and trimming. The table has under 400,000 clones, roughly 88% seen once. The TCR originated in a woman in her thirties with COVID-19, enrolled during active disease. Sequenced: peripheral blood. This chain connects TRBV30 to TRBJ1-1; the match to TRBD1 covers 11 bases. CDR3 nucleotides: TGTGCCTGGAGTTGGGACAGGGGGAAAGGGAACACTGAAGCTTTCTTT. Protein sequence: CAWSWDRGKGNTEAFF.